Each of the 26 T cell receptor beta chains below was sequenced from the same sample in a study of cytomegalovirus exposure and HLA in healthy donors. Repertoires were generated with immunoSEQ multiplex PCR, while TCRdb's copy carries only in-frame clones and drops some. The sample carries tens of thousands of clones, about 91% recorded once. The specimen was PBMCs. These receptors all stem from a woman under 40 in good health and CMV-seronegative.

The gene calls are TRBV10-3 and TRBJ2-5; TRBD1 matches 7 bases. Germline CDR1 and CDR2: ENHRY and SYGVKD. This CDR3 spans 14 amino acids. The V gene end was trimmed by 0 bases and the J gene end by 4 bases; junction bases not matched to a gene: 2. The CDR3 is CAISESRTGETQYF. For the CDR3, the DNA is TGTGCCATCAGTGAGTCGCGGACAGGAGAGACCCAGTACTTC.

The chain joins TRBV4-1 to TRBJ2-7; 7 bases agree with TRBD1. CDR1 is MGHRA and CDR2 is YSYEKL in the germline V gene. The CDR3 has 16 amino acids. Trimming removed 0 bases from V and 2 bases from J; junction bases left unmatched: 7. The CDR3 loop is CASSQEEYRGTYEQYF. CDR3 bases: TGCGCCAGCAGCCAAGAGGAATACAGGGGAACCTACGAGCAGTACTTC.

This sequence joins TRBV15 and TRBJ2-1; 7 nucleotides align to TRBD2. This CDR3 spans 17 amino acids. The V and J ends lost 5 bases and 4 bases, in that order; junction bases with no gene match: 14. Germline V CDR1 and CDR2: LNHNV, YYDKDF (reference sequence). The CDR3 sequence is CATSGSARDYKYNEQFF. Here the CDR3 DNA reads TGTGCCACCAGCGGGTCGGCCCGGGACTATAAATACAATGAGCAGTTCTTC.

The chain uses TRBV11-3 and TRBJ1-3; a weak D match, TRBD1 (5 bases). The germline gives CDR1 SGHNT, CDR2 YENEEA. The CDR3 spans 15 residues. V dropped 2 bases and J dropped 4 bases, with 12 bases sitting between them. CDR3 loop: CASSLHRTRGNTIYF. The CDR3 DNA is TGTGCCAGCAGCTTACACAGGACGCGGGGAAACACCATATATTTT.

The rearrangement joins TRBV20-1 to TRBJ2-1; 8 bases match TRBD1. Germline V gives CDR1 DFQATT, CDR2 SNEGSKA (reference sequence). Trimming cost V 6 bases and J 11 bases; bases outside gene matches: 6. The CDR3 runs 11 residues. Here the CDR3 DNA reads TGCAGTGCCCATGGGACAGGCAAGCAGTTCTTC. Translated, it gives CSAHGTGKQFF.

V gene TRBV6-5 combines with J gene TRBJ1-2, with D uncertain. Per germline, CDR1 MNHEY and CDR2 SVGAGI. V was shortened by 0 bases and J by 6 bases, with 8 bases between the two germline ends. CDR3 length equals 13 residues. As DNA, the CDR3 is TGTGCCAGCAGTTACTCGGCCGGGAATGGCTACACCTTC. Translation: CASSYSAGNGYTF.

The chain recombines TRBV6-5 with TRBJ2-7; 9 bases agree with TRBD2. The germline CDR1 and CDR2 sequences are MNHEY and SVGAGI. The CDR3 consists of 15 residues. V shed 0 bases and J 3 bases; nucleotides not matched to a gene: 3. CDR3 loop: CASSYSSSGDYEQYF. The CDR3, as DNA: TGTGCCAGCAGTTACTCTTCTAGCGGGGACTACGAGCAGTACTTC.

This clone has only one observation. CDR3 sequence (DNA): TGTGCCAGCAGCGCGCGATCCGGGACTAGCGGGCGAAATGAGCAGTTCTTC. Translating it yields CASSARSGTSGRNEQFF. V and J are TRBV5-4 and TRBJ2-1; 12 bases map to TRBD2. The CDR3 extends over 17 amino acids. Germline V gene lookup returns CDR1 SGHNT and CDR2 YYREEE (reference sequence). V lost 4 bases, J lost 7 bases, and 12 bases stayed unmatched.

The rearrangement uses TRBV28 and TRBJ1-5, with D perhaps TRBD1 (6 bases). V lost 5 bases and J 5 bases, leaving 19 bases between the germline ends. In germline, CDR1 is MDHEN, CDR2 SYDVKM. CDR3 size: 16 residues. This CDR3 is CASSLMTGGRDQPQHF. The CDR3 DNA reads TGTGCCAGCAGTCTAATGACAGGAGGTAGGGATCAGCCCCAGCATTTT.

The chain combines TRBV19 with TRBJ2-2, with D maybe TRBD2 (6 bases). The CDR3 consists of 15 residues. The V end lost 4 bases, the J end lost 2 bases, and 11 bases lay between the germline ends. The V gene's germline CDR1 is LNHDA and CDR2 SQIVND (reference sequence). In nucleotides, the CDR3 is TGTGCCAGTAGTACATCTAGCGCAAACACCGGGGAGCTGTTTTTT. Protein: CASSTSSANTGELFF.

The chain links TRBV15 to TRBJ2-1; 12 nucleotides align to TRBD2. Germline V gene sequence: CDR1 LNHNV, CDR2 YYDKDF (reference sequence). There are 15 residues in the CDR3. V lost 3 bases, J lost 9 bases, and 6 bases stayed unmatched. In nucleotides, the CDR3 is TGTGCCACCAGCAGGAAACTAGCGGGAGGTTTTGAGCAGTTCTTC. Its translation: CATSRKLAGGFEQFF.

This chain's CDR3 is CAISELAYEQYF. The CDR3 bases are TGTGCCATCAGTGAATTAGCCTACGAGCAGTACTTC. The J gene is TRBJ2-7, the V gene TRBV10-3; no reliable D call. Trimming stripped 3 bases from V and 2 bases from J, with 5 bases between. The CDR3 has 12 residues. CDR1 is ENHRY, CDR2 SYGVKD, per germline.

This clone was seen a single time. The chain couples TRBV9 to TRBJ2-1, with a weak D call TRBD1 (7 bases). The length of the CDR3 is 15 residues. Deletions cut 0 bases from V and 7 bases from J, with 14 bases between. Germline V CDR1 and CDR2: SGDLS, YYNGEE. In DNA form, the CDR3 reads TGTGCCAGCAGCGTAGCAGGGGGGAAGTGGAATGAGCAGTTCTTC. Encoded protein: CASSVAGGKWNEQFF.

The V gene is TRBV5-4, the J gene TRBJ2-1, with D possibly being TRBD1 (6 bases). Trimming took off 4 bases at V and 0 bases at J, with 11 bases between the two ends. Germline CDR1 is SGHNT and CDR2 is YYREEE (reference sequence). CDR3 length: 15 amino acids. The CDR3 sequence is CASSLEGGSYNEQFF. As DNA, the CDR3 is TGTGCCAGCAGCCTCGAAGGGGGCTCCTACAATGAGCAGTTCTTC.

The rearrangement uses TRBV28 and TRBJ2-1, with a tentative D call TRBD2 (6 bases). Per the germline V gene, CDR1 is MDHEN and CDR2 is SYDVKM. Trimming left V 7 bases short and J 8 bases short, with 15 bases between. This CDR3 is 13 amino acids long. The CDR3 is CASIEGGGYEQFF. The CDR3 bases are TGTGCCAGCATTGAGGGAGGAGGGTATGAGCAGTTCTTC. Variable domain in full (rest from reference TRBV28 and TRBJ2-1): DVKVTQSSRYLVKRTGEKVFLECVQDMDHENMFWYRQDPGLGLRLIYFSYDVKMKEKGDIPEGYSVSREKKERFSLILESASTNQTSMYLCASIEGGGYEQFFGPGTRLTVL.

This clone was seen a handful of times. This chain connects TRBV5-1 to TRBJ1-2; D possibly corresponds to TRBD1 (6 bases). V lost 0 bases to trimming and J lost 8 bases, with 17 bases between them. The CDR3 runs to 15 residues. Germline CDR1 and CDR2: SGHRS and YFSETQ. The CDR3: CASSLGTQGLGGYTF. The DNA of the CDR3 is TGCGCCAGCAGCTTGGGAACACAGGGCCTTGGGGGCTACACCTTC.

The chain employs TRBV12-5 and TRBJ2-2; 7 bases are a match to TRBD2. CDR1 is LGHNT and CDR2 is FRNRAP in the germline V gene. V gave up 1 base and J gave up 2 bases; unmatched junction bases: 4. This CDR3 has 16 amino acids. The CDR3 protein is CASGLGLAVNTGELFF. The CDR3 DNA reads TGTGCTAGTGGTTTGGGGCTAGCGGTAAACACCGGGGAGCTGTTTTTT.

The chain's CDR3 is CASSAPGQGVTKYF. In DNA, the CDR3 is TGTGCCAGCAGCGCACCGGGACAGGGGGTAACGAAGTACTTC. This chain joins TRBV7-2 and TRBJ2-7; 11 bases agree with TRBD1. The germline CDR1 and CDR2 sequences are SGHTA and FQGNSA. The junction had 11 bases not matched to a gene; V was cut back by 5 bases and J by 11 bases. CDR3 length: 14 amino acids.

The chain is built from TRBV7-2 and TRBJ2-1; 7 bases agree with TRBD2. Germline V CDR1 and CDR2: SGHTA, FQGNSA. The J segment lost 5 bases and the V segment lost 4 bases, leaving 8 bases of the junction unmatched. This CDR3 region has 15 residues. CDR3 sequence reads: CASSSVAGRNNEQFF. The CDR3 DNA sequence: TGTGCCAGCAGCTCCGTAGCGGGCCGCAACAATGAGCAGTTCTTC.

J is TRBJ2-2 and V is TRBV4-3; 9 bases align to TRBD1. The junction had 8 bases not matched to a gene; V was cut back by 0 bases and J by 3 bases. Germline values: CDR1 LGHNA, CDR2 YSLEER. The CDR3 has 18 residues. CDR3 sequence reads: CASSQDLVRQGDTGELFF. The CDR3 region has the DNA TGCGCCAGCAGCCAAGATTTGGTGCGACAGGGGGACACCGGGGAGCTGTTTTTT.

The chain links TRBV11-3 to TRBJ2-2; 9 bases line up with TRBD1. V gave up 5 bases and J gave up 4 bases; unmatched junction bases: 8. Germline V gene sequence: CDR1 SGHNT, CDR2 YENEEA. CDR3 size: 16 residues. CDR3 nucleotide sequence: TGTGCCAGCAGCCTTCGGACAGGGGTCTCCACCGGGGAGCTGTTTTTT. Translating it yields CASSLRTGVSTGELFF.

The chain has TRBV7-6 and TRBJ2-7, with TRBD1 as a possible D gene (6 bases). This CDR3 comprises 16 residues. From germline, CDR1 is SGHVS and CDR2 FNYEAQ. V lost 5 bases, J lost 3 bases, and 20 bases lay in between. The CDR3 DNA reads TGTGCCAGCAGCGCACGGCTGGGGACACAGAGCTACGAGCAGTACTTC. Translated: CASSARLGTQSYEQYF.

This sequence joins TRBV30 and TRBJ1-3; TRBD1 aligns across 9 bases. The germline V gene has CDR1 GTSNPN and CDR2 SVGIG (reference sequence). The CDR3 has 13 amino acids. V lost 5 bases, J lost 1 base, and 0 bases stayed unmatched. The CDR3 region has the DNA TGTGCCTGGGACAGGGGGTCTGGAAACACCATATATTTT. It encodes CAWDRGSGNTIYF.

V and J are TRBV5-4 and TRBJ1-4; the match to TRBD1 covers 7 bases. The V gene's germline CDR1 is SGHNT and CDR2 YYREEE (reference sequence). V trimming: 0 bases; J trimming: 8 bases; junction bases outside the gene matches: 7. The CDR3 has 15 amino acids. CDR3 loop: CASSLAGGGVEKLFF. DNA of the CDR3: TGTGCCAGCAGCTTGGCCGGAGGGGGCGTCGAAAAACTGTTTTTT.

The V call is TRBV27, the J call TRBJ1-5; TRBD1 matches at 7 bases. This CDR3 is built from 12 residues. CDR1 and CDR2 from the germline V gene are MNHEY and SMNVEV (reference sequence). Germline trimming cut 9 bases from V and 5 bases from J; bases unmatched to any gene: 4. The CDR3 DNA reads TGTGCCAGAATCAGGGGGGATCAGCCCCAGCATTTT. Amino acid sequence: CARIRGDQPQHF.

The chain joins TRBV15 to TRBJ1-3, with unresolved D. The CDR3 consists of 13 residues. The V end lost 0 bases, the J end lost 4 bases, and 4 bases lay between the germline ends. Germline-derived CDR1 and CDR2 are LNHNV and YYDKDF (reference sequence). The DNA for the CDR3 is TGTGCCACCAGCAGAGAAGAGGGAAACACCATATATTTT. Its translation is CATSREEGNTIYF.